This T cell receptor beta chain was sequenced for a study of blood T cells in healthy people across ages. This CDR3 region has 17 residues. Together with a sample-barcoded 5' primer, a J-beta primer mix was included in a second PCR lasting roughly 6 to 12 cycles. Per-sample output comprised a minimum of 2.5 million paired-end reads containing CDR3. TCRdb ran MiXCR on the 5' RACE reads and lists one entry per CDR3 protein. The repertoire has fewer than 2,000,000 distinct CDR3 sequences, about 39% of them found once; the top ten carry roughly 24%. General study points: Naive CD4+ cell counts and diversity both ran higher in long-lived than in aged donors. A roughly linear age-dependent decrease characterized TCR beta diversity per million T cells.

With respect to this clonotype: Its antigen is unidentified.

Total RNA, at least 5 micrograms per sample, came from PBMCs. The sequenced sample was blood. This TCR derives from a human donor in good health. This sequence joins TRBV21-1 and TRBJ1-4; the tabulated D call, TRBD1, remains unverified against the DNA. TRBV21-1 is a recognized pseudogene. The CDR3 reads CASSKEDRQGRREKLFF. The CDR3 coding sequence is TGTGCCAGCAGCAAAGAGGATCGACAGGGGAGGAGGGAAAAACTGTTTTTT.